Sequencing of this TCR beta chain was carried out in a study of shared clonotypes between healthy human individuals. The overall study: For every donor, three CD4 naive, three CD4 memory, two CD8 naive and one CD8 memory plates were used.

In regard to this clone: The antigen is not known.

Generated by immunoSEQ multiplex PCR, the TCRdb table keeps only in-frame clones and is missing some. Among around 1.9 million clones listed, under 95% were seen once. As defined, naive CD8 cells were CD45RO-negative and positively selected for CCR7, with terminally differentiated effector memory CD45RA+ cells excluded. This CDR3 contains 14 residues. CDR1 SEHNR and CDR2 FQNEAQ come from the germline V gene (reference sequence). The V gene lost 0 bases and the J gene lost 4 bases, with 9 bases spanning the gap. Findings and limits, study-wide: The study found about 5% of naive CD4 clonotypes shared across a handful of donors. Researchers sampled only blood; tissue repertoires likely differ.

The rearrangement uses TRBV7-9 and TRBJ1-1, with D possibly matching TRBD1 (5 bases). This clonotype originated in a man aged 18 to 29 in good health. Some clones in this sample may be carry-over from other donors' samples. The sequenced sample was naive CD8+ T cells from PBMCs. CDR3 coding DNA: TGTGCCAGCAGCTTAGCGGCGGGACTCACTGAAGCTTTCTTT. As protein: CASSLAAGLTEAFF. The full variable domain, completed using reference TRBV7-9 and TRBJ1-1, is DTGVSQNPRHKITKRGQNVTFRCDPISEHNRLYWYRQTLGQGPEFLTYFQNEAQLEKSRLLSDRFSAERPKGSFSTLEIQRTEQGDSAMYLCASSLAAGLTEAFFGQGTRLTVV.